The 30 T cell receptor beta chains given below trace back to one sample, sequenced in a study of HIV-infected children after antiretroviral therapy interruption. RNA-based 3' RACE libraries used unique molecular identifiers. TCRdb re-derived calls from the 3' RACE reads in MiXCR, one entry per CDR3 protein. The sample includes 45,000 to 50,000 distinct CDR3 sequences, 3.5% to 5% of them seen just once. Treatment: PENTA 11 planned treatment interruption arm or continuous ART arm. Material: CD45RA+ CD4+ T cells from PBMCs, pooled from several time points, obtained from a donor given antiretroviral therapy, either interrupted or continuous. Subset noted: naive CD4+ CD45RA+ CD45RO- T cells. All receptors come from a pool of human donors with HIV.

V and J are TRBV7-9 and TRBJ2-7; D tentatively reads TRBD1 or TRBD2 (5 bases each). V dropped 5 bases and J dropped 0 bases, with 11 bases sitting between them. CDR3 size: 14 residues. Germline loops: CDR1 SEHNR, CDR2 FQNEAQ (reference sequence). The CDR3, as DNA: TGTGCCAGCAGCAACCAGGGACCCTCCTACGAGCAGTACTTC. This sequence encodes CASSNQGPSYEQYF. The complete variable domain, with remaining parts taken from reference TRBV7-9 and TRBJ2-7, reads DTGVSQNPRHKITKRGQNVTFRCDPISEHNRLYWYRQTLGQGPEFLTYFQNEAQLEKSRLLSDRFSAERPKGSFSTLEIQRTEQGDSAMYLCASSNQGPSYEQYFGPGTRLTVT.

There are a few counts of this clonotype. The chain is built from TRBV7-2 and TRBJ2-1; the D is unclear. The CDR3 consists of 15 residues. CDR1 and CDR2 from the germline V gene are SGHTA and FQGNSA. Trimming left V 3 bases short and J 0 bases short, with 9 bases between. CDR3 loop: CASSFSQSSYNEQFF. CDR3 nucleotides: TGTGCCAGCAGCTTTTCTCAGAGCTCCTACAATGAGCAGTTCTTC.

This clonotype is judged medium-sized. This sequence joins TRBV24-1 and TRBJ2-1; D is ambiguous. The germline V gene has CDR1 KGHDR and CDR2 SFDVKD. This CDR3 comprises 16 residues. The V and J ends lost 6 bases and 4 bases respectively, with 18 bases between them. The DNA of the CDR3 is TGTGCCACCAGTCCTCAGGACGGCCCTTTTTACAATGAGCAGTTCTTC. Translation: CATSPQDGPFYNEQFF.

This clonotype occurred many times. The chain uses TRBV2 and TRBJ2-3, with D perhaps being TRBD1 or TRBD2 (5 bases each). The V gene's germline CDR1 is SNHLY and CDR2 FYNNEI. With 5 bases removed from V and 7 bases from J, the gap between germline ends came to 19 bases. The length of the CDR3 is 15 residues. The CDR3 DNA is TGTGCCAGCAGTTTTGAGATGGGGACCCCCCATACGCAGTATTTT. It codes for CASSFEMGTPHTQYF.

At least ten counts were recorded for this clonotype. The V and J genes are TRBV5-1 and TRBJ2-5, with 10 bases matching TRBD1. The CDR3 runs 14 residues. The V and J ends lost 6 bases and 3 bases, in that order; junction bases with no gene match: 5. Germline CDR1 SGHRS, CDR2 YFSETQ. The CDR3 protein is CASKGGTGEETQYF. The CDR3 DNA is TGCGCCAGCAAAGGCGGGACAGGGGAAGAGACCCAGTACTTC.

This chain links TRBV4-2 with TRBJ2-5, with D unclear. V dropped 4 bases and J dropped 5 bases, with 17 bases sitting between them. There are 15 residues in the CDR3. Germline loops: CDR1 LGHNA, CDR2 YNFKEQ. The CDR3 loop reads CASSPSRSGMETQYF. The CDR3 DNA sequence: TGTGCCAGCAGCCCCTCAAGGTCGGGTATGGAGACCCAGTACTTC.

In its sample, this clonotype was seen many times. The rearrangement links TRBV7-2 to TRBJ2-3; the match to TRBD2 covers 15 bases. The CDR3 runs 16 residues. With V trimmed by 5 bases and J by 6 bases, 6 bases remained unmatched. Germline V gene lookup returns CDR1 SGHTA and CDR2 FQGNSA. As DNA, the CDR3 is TGTGCCAGCAGCCGAAGGACTAGCGGGGGGGCGGATACGCAGTATTTT. Its protein product is CASSRRTSGGADTQYF.

This clonotype came up many times. This rearrangement joins TRBV21-1 to TRBJ2-4; the DNA was not compared with TRBD1, the D call given in the table. TRBV21-1 is flagged as a pseudogene. The CDR3 consists of 15 residues. This chain's CDR3 is CASSPRARTGSIQYF. CDR3 DNA: TGTGCCAGCAGCCCCCGAGCGCGGACAGGGAGCATTCAGTACTTC.

This clonotype was picked up many times. This chain uses TRBV6-5 with TRBJ1-4; D gene uncertain. Between the trimmed V and J ends, which lost 2 bases and 8 bases, there was a span of 3 bases. The CDR3 spans 11 residues. Germline V gives CDR1 MNHEY, CDR2 SVGAGI. CDR3 bases: TGTGCCAGCAGTTACGGAGAAAAACTGTTTTTT. This gives the protein CASSYGEKLFF.

In this sample, this clonotype turned up many times. The rearrangement joins TRBV12-3 or TRBV12-4 to TRBJ1-2, with 8 bases that match TRBD1. The trim removed 2 bases at V and 6 bases at J, leaving 8 bases unmatched. This CDR3 has 15 amino acids. The CDR3 is CASSLKGQVVHGYTF. DNA for the CDR3: TGTGCCAGCAGTTTAAAGGGACAGGTTGTTCATGGCTACACCTTC.

V gene TRBV5-6 combines with J gene TRBJ1-1; possible D gene TRBD1, 5 bases. This CDR3 has 14 amino acids. The V gene lost 5 bases and the J gene lost 3 bases, with 14 bases spanning the gap. CDR1 is SGHDT, CDR2 YYEEEE, per germline. CDR3 region: CASSPGAEHTEAFF. DNA of the CDR3: TGTGCCAGCAGTCCCGGGGCAGAGCACACTGAAGCTTTCTTT.

The table lists this clonotype with many counts. The chain uses TRBV4-1 and TRBJ1-2, with a weak D call TRBD1 (5 bases). Trimming removed 3 bases at V and 2 bases at J, with 19 bases between. The germline V gene has CDR1 MGHRA and CDR2 YSYEKL. CDR3 length: 17 residues. The CDR3 spells CASSHPARQGQNYGYTF. The CDR3, as DNA: TGCGCCAGCAGCCACCCCGCCCGGCAGGGCCAAAACTATGGCTACACCTTC.

This clonotype was counted many times. V usage is TRBV7-2 and J usage is TRBJ1-4, with unresolved D. Germline V gives CDR1 SGHTA, CDR2 FQGNSA. V was clipped by 2 bases and J by 9 bases, with 7 bases between them. The CDR3 runs 12 residues. CDR3 loop: CASSLYSQKLFF. The CDR3 nucleotides read TGTGCCAGCAGCTTATACAGTCAAAAACTGTTTTTT.

This clonotype was seen many times. The gene calls are TRBV5-1 and TRBJ2-3; 7 bases agree with TRBD1. CDR1 SGHRS and CDR2 YFSETQ come from the germline V gene. There are 14 residues in the CDR3. After removal of 4 bases from V and 3 bases from J, the junction contained 5 bases not matched to a gene. CDR3 nucleotides: TGCGCCAGCAGCAAGGGGGCCGCAACAGATACGCAGTATTTT. Translating gives CASSKGAATDTQYF.

This clonotype was picked up many times. The V and J genes are TRBV2 and TRBJ2-7; D gene uncertain. The CDR3 totals 12 residues. The V gene lost 3 bases and the J gene lost 1 base, with 4 bases spanning the gap. Germline CDR1 reads SNHLY; CDR2 reads FYNNEI. For the CDR3, the DNA is TGTGCCAGCAGTGAGCAGTCCTACGAGCAGTACTTC. It translates to CASSEQSYEQYF.

This clonotype showed up many times. V and J are TRBV5-6 and TRBJ2-1, with 10 bases that match TRBD1. V shed 3 bases, J shed 3 bases, and the junction held 6 bases outside the gene matches. CDR1 SGHDT and CDR2 YYEEEE come from the germline V gene. The CDR3 length is 16 residues. In DNA form, the CDR3 reads TGTGCCAGCAGCTCGACAGGGGGCGAGGACTACAATGAGCAGTTCTTC. Its translation is CASSSTGGEDYNEQFF.

This clonotype was recorded many times. This rearrangement joins TRBV27 to TRBJ1-5; D uncertain. The CDR3 extends over 13 amino acids. Germline V gene lookup returns CDR1 MNHEY and CDR2 SMNVEV (reference sequence). V was shortened by 2 bases and J by 10 bases, with 12 bases between the two germline ends. CDR3 sequence (DNA): TGTGCCAGCAGTTTAAACCGCGGGGAACCCCAGCATTTT. Translated, it gives CASSLNRGEPQHF.

This clonotype showed up many times. The gene calls are TRBV29-1 and TRBJ2-7; a possible D gene is TRBD1 (5 bases). With 1 base removed from V and 2 bases from J, the gap between germline ends came to 15 bases. The CDR3 loop spans 15 amino acids. Germline CDR1 SQVTM, CDR2 ANQGSEA. CDR3 sequence: CSVEGFQGRTYEQYF. CDR3 nucleotides: TGCAGCGTTGAAGGTTTCCAGGGAAGGACCTACGAGCAGTACTTC.

In this sample, this clonotype turned up many times. The chain uses TRBV11-2 and TRBJ2-1; D is uncertain. In germline, CDR1 is SGHAT, CDR2 FQNNGV. V shed 4 bases and J shed 0 bases, with 7 bases lying between them. This CDR3 is 14 amino acids long. The CDR3 coding sequence is TGTGCCAGCAGCTACAGAAGCTCCTACAATGAGCAGTTCTTC. It is translated as CASSYRSSYNEQFF.

This clonotype was counted ten times or more. V usage is TRBV5-1 and J usage is TRBJ2-6, with a weak D call TRBD2 (5 bases). CDR1 SGHRS and CDR2 YFSETQ come from the germline V gene. There are 16 residues in the CDR3. With 2 bases removed from V and 2 bases from J, the gap between germline ends came to 11 bases. The CDR3 DNA is TGCGCCAGCAGCTTCCTCGAGGGTGCTGGGGCCAACGTCCTGACTTTC. Protein: CASSFLEGAGANVLTF.

This clonotype was recorded at least ten times. CDR3 nucleotide sequence: TGTGCCAGCAGCCATTATCTAGCGGCGTACAATGAGCAGTTCTTC. Amino acid sequence: CASSHYLAAYNEQFF. The chain couples TRBV3-1 to TRBJ2-1, with 7 positions matching TRBD2. Per germline, CDR1 LGHDT and CDR2 YNNKEL (reference sequence). V trimming: 3 bases; J trimming: 4 bases; junction bases outside the gene matches: 6. This CDR3 region has 15 residues.

This clonotype was recorded at least ten times. J is TRBJ2-5 and V is TRBV14; 9 bases map to TRBD2. The germline CDR1 and CDR2 sequences are SGHDN and FVKESK. This CDR3 spans 13 amino acids. V shed 10 bases and J 5 bases; nucleotides not matched to a gene: 8. The CDR3 reads CAIAGGPRETQYF. CDR3 nucleotide sequence: TGTGCCATCGCGGGAGGGCCTCGGGAGACCCAGTACTTC.

This clonotype has just a few counts. This rearrangement joins TRBV12-3 or TRBV12-4 to TRBJ1-1, with D possibly matching TRBD1 (5 bases). This CDR3 is 15 amino acids long. The V end lost 5 bases, the J end lost 5 bases, and 18 bases lay between the germline ends. The CDR3 nucleotides are TGTGCCAGCAGTCTGACCCGGCAGGGAGGGACTGAAGCTTTCTTT. This sequence encodes CASSLTRQGGTEAFF.

This clonotype was picked up many times. The chain couples TRBV3-1 to TRBJ1-1, with D unresolved. Germline V CDR1 and CDR2: LGHDT, YNNKEL (reference sequence). The CDR3 runs 14 residues. V was clipped by 2 bases and J by 1 base, with 8 bases between them. The CDR3 sequence is CASSQFNANTEAFF. In DNA, the CDR3 is TGTGCCAGCAGCCAATTTAACGCGAACACTGAAGCTTTCTTT.

The table lists this clonotype with many counts. V and J are TRBV6-7 and TRBJ1-1; the match to TRBD1 covers 9 bases. TRBV6-7 has ORF status, its function being uncertain. Trimming took 5 bases from V and 0 from J; bases not matched to a gene: 13. This CDR3 contains 18 residues. The CDR3 DNA follows: TGTGCCAGCAGTCCGGAACCGGGACAGGGCCCAATGAACACTGAAGCTTTCTTT. This sequence encodes CASSPEPGQGPMNTEAFF.

This chain joins TRBV5-5 and TRBJ1-5; TRBD1 might be the D (5 bases). The V gene's germline CDR1 is SGHKS and CDR2 YYEKEE (reference sequence). The V gene lost 0 bases and the J gene lost 6 bases, with 13 bases spanning the gap. This CDR3 spans 15 amino acids. The CDR3 sequence: CASSLEGQSTQPQHF. Here the CDR3 DNA reads TGTGCCAGCAGCTTGGAGGGGCAGTCGACTCAGCCCCAGCATTTT.

V is TRBV7-2 and J is TRBJ1-1; no clear D gene. The CDR3 totals 12 residues. Germline V gene lookup returns CDR1 SGHTA and CDR2 FQGNSA. V lost 1 base and J lost 5, with 5 bases in between. The CDR3 loop is CASSLGRTEAFF. The CDR3 bases are TGTGCCAGCAGCTTAGGGCGAACTGAAGCTTTCTTT.

This chain uses TRBV27 with TRBJ1-1; tentatively, D is TRBD1 (5 bases). The CDR3 totals 13 residues. V lost 4 bases to trimming and J lost 1 base, with 7 bases between them. Germline values: CDR1 MNHEY, CDR2 SMNVEV (reference sequence). The CDR3 bases are TGTGCCAGCAGTTATACAGGGAACACTGAAGCTTTCTTT. It encodes CASSYTGNTEAFF.

The DNA for the CDR3 is TGTGCCAGCAGCTCTAGGACGGGGGAGGTGTCTGAAGCTTTCTTT. Translating gives CASSSRTGEVSEAFF. The chain links TRBV7-2 to TRBJ1-1; tentative D call: TRBD1 (5 bases). Germline values: CDR1 SGHTA, CDR2 FQGNSA. This CDR3 has 15 amino acids. With 4 bases removed from V and 6 bases from J, the gap between germline ends came to 18 bases.

This clonotype was recorded many times. This rearrangement joins TRBV29-1 to TRBJ2-3; TRBD2 matches at 8 bases. Germline CDR1 reads SQVTM; CDR2 reads ANQGSEA. The CDR3 sequence is 10 residues long. The CDR3 DNA follows: TGCGTCGGGGGGGCAGATACGCAGTATTTT. Translated: CVGGADTQYF.